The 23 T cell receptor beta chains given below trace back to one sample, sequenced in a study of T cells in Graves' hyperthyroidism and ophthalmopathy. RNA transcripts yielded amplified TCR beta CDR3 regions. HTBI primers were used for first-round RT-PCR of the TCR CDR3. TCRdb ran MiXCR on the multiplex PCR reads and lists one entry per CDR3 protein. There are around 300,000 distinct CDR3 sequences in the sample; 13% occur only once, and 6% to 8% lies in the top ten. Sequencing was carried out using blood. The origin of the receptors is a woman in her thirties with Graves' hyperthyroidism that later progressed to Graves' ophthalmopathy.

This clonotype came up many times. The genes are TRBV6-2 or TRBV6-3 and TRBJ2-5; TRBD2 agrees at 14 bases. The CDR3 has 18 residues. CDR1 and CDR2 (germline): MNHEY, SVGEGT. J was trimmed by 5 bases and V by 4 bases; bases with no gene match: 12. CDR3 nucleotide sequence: TGTGCCAGCAGTTCAATCACCGGGACTAGCGGGAGTAGGGAGACCCAGTACTTC. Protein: CASSSITGTSGSRETQYF.

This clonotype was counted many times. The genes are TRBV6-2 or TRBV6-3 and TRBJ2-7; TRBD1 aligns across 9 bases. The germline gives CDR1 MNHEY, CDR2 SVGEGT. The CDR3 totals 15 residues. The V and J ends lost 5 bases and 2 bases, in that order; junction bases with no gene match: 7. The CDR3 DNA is TGTGCCAGCAGTACCCGGGACAGGGTTCCCTACGAGCAGTACTTC. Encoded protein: CASSTRDRVPYEQYF.

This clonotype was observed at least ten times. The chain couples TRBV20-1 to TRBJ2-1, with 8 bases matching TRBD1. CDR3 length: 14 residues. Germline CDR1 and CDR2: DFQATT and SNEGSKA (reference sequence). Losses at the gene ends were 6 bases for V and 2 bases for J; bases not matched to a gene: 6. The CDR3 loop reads CSALGQVPYNEQFF. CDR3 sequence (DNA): TGCAGTGCCCTGGGACAGGTCCCCTACAATGAGCAGTTCTTC.

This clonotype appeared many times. The CDR3 spells CAWRGAGVYGYTF. Here the CDR3 DNA reads TGTGCCTGGAGGGGGGCAGGGGTCTATGGCTACACCTTC. The genes are TRBV30 and TRBJ1-2, with D possibly TRBD1 on 6 matching bases. The CDR3 runs to 13 residues. V was pared by 3 bases and J by 4 bases, with 12 bases between. Looked up from germline, CDR1 is GTSNPN and CDR2 is SVGIG (reference sequence).

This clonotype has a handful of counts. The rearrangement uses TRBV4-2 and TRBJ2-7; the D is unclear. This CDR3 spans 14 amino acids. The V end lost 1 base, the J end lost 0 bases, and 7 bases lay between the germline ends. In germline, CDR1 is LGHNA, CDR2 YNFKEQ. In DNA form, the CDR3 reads TGTGCCAGCAGCCAAGCGGGTGTCTCCTACGAGCAGTACTTC. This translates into CASSQAGVSYEQYF.

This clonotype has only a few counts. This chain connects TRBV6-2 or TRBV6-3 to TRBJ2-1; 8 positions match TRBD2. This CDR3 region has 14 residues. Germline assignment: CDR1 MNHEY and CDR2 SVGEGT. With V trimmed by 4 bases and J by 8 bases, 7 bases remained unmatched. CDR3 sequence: CASSSTGGPYEQFF. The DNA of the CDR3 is TGTGCCAGCAGTTCGACGGGAGGGCCGTATGAGCAGTTCTTC.

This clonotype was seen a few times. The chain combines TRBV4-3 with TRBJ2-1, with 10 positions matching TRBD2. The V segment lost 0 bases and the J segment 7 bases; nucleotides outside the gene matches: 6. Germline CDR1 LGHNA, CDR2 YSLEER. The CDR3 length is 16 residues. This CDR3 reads CASSQDETSGWNEQFF. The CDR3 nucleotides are TGCGCCAGCAGCCAAGATGAGACTAGCGGGTGGAATGAGCAGTTCTTC.

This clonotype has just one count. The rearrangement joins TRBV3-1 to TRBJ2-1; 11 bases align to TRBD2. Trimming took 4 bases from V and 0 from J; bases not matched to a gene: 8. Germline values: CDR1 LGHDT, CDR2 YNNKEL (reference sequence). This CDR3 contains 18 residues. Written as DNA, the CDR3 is TGTGCCAGCAGCCTACTAGCGGGAGTTCCCTCCTCCTACAATGAGCAGTTCTTC. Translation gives CASSLLAGVPSSYNEQFF.

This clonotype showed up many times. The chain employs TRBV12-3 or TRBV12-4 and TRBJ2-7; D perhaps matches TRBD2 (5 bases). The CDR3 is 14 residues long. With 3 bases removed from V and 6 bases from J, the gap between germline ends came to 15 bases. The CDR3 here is CASSLMDPRGEQYF. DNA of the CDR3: TGTGCCAGCAGTTTGATGGACCCTCGGGGCGAGCAGTACTTC.

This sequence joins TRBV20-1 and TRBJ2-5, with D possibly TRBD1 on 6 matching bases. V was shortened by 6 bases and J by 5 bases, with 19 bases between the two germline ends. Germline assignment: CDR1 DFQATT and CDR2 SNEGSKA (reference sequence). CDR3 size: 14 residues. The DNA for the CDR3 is TGCAGTGCAAAGAAGGGGGACGCCCCGGAGACCCAGTACTTC. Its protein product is CSAKKGDAPETQYF.

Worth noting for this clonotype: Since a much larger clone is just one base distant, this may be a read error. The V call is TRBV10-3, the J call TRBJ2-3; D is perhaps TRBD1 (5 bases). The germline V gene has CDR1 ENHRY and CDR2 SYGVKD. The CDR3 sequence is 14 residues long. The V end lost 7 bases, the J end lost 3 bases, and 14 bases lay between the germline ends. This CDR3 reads CAINRRVATDTQYF. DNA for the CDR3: TGTGCCATCAATCGCAGGGTCGCTACAGATACGCAGTATTTT.

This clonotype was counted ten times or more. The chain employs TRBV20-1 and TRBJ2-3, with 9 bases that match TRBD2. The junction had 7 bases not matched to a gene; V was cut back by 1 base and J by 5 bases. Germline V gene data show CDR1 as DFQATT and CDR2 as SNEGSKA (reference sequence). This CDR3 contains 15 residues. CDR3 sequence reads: CSARASGEGGDTQYF. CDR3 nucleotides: TGCAGTGCTAGAGCTAGCGGGGAGGGGGGAGATACGCAGTATTTT.

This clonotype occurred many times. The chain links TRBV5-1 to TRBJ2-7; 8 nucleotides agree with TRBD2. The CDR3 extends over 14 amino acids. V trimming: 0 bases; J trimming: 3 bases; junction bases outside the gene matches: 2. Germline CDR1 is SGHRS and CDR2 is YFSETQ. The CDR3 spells CASSLEAGVYEQYF. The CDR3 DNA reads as TGCGCCAGCAGCTTGGAAGCGGGAGTCTACGAGCAGTACTTC. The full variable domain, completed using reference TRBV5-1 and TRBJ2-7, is KAGVTQTPRYLIKTRGQQVTLSCSPISGHRSVSWYQQTPGQGLQFLFEYFSETQRNKGNFPGRFSGRQFSNSRSEMNVSTLELGDSALYLCASSLEAGVYEQYFGPGTRLTVT.

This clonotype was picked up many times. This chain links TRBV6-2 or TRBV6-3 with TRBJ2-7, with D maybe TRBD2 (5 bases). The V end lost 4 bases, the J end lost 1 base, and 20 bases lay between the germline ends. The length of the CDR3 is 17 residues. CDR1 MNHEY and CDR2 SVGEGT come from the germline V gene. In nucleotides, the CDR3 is TGTGCCAGCAGTTCCCAATTTGGTAGCGTGGGGTCCTACGAGCAGTACTTC. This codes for CASSSQFGSVGSYEQYF.

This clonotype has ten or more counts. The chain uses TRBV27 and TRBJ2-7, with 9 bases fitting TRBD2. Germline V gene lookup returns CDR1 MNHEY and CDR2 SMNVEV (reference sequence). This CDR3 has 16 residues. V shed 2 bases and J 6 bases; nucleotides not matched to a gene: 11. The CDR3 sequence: CASSLGMASGNSEQYF. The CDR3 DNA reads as TGTGCCAGCAGTTTAGGTATGGCTAGCGGGAATTCCGAGCAGTACTTC.

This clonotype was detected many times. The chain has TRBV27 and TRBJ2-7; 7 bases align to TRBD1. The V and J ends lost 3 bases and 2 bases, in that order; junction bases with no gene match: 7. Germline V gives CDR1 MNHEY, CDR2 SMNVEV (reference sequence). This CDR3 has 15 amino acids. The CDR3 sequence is CASSFEGAGTYEQYF. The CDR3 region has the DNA TGTGCCAGCAGTTTCGAGGGGGCAGGAACCTACGAGCAGTACTTC.

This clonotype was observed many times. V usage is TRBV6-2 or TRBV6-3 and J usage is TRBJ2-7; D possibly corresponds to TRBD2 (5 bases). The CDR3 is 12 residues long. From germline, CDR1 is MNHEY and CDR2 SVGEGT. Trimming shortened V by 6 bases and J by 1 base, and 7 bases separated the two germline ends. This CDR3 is CASRGLSYEQYF. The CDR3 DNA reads TGTGCCAGCAGAGGACTTTCCTACGAGCAGTACTTC.

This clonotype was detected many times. The CDR3 region has the DNA TGTGCCAGCAGCTCCCTCCCGGGACTAGCGGGAGGGAGCTCCTACAATGAGCAGTTCTTC. Amino acid sequence: CASSSLPGLAGGSSYNEQFF. The J gene is TRBJ2-1, the V gene TRBV11-2; 16 nucleotides align to TRBD2. The germline V gene encodes CDR1 SGHAT and CDR2 FQNNGV. V shed 4 bases and J 0 bases; nucleotides not matched to a gene: 9. The CDR3 contains 20 residues. Combining the CDR3 with reference TRBV11-2 and TRBJ2-1 gives the whole variable domain EAGVAQSPRYKIIEKRQSVAFWCNPISGHATLYWYQQILGQGPKLLIQFQNNGVVDDSQLPKDRFSAERLKGVDSTLKIQPAKLEDSAVYLCASSSLPGLAGGSSYNEQFFGPGTRLTVL.

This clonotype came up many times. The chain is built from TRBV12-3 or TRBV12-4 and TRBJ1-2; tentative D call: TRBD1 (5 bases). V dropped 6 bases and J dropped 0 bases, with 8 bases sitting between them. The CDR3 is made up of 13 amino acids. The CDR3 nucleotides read TGTGCCAGCAGAACGACAGCTAACTATGGCTACACCTTC. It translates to CASRTTANYGYTF.

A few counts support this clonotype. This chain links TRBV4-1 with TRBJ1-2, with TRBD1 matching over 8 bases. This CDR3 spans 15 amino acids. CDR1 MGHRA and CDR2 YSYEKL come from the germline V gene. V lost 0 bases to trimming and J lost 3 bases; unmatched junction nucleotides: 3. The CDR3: CASSQEGQAYYGYTF. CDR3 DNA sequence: TGCGCCAGCAGCCAAGAGGGACAGGCTTACTATGGCTACACCTTC.

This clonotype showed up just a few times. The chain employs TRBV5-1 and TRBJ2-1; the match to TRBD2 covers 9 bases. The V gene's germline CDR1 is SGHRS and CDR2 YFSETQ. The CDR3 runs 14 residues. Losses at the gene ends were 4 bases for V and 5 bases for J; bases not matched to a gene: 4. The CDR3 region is CASSGLAMNNEQFF. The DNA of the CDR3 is TGCGCCAGCAGCGGACTAGCGATGAACAATGAGCAGTTCTTC.

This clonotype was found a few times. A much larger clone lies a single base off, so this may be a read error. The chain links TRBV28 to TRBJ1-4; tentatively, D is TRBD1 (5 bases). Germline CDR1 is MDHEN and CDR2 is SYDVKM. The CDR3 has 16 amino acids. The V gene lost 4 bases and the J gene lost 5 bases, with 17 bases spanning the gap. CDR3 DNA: TGTGCCAGCAGTTCAACGTCGGGGGAGCCGAATGAAAAACTGTTTTTT. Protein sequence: CASSSTSGEPNEKLFF.

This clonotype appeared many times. The CDR3 coding sequence is TGTGCCAGCTCAGTCAACAGGGGGGGCGTCCTTGGCTACACCTTC. The encoded protein is CASSVNRGGVLGYTF. V gene TRBV18 combines with J gene TRBJ1-2; 8 nucleotides agree with TRBD1. Germline V lookup: CDR1 KGHSH, CDR2 LQKENI. The CDR3 extends over 15 amino acids. V dropped 5 bases and J dropped 7; count of bases not matched to a gene: 12.